This T cell receptor (beta chain) was captured by sequencing in a study of blood T cell repertoires in COVID-19. The overall study: Acute and convalescent COVID-19 specimens originated in the United States, Italy and Spain. From T cells, B-cell-depleted T cells, or PBMCs came the material, which was cDNA or gDNA.

V was cut by 1 base and J by 12 bases, with 23 bases left in between. The CDR3 extends over 17 amino acids. Germline loops: CDR1 SGHDT, CDR2 YYEEEE. TCRdb's table, derived via immunoSEQ multiplex PCR, lists solely in-frame clones and lacks some. The table shows approximately 250,000 clones, with around four fifths occurring only once. The chain combines TRBV5-6 with TRBJ1-6; D unclear. The material sequenced was peripheral blood. This TCR was sampled from a man aged 55 to 70 who had recovered from COVID-19. Here the CDR3 DNA reads TGTGCCAGCAGCTTGATGGCCGTGCGGGCCTCGGTAAAACCCCTCCACTTT. Encoded protein: CASSLMAVRASVKPLHF.